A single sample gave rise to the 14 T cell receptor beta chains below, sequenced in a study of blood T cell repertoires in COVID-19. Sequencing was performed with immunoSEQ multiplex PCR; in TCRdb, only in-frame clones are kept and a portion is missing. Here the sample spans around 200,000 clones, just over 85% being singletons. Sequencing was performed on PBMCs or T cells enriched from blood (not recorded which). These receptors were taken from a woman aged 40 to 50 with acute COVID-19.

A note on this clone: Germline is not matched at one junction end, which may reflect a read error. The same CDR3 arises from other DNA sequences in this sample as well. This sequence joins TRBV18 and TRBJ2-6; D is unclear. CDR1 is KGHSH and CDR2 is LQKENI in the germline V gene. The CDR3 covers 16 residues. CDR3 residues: CASSPFRFSGANVLTF. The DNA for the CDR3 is TGTGCCAGCTCACCTTTCAGGTTCTCTGGAGCCAACGTCCTGACTTTC.

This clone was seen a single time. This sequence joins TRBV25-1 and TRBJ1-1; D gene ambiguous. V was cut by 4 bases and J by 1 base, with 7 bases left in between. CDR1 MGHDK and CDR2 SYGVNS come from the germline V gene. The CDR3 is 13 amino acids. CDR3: CASSASRNTEAFF. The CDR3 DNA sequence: TGTGCCAGCAGTGCCTCCAGGAACACTGAAGCTTTCTTT. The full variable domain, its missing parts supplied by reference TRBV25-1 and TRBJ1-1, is EADIYQTPRYLVIGTGKKITLECSQTMGHDKMYWYQQDPGMELHLIHYSYGVNSTEKGDLSSESTVSRIRTEHFPLTLESARPSHTSQYLCASSASRNTEAFFGQGTRLTVV.

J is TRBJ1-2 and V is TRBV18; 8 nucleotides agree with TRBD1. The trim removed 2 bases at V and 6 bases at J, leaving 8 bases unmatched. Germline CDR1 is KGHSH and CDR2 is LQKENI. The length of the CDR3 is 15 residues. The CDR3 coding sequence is TGTGCCAGCTCACCAACACGGACAGGGTCAGATGGCTACACCTTC. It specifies CASSPTRTGSDGYTF.

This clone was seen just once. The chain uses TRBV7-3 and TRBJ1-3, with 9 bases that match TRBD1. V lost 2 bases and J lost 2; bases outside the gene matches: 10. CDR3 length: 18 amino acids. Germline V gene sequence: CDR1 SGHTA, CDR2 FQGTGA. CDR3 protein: CASSLLSDRGSAGNTIYF. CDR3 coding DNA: TGTGCCAGCAGCTTACTATCGGACAGGGGATCTGCTGGAAACACCATATATTTT. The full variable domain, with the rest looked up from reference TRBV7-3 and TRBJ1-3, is GAGVSQTPSNKVTEKGKYVELRCDPISGHTALYWYRQSLGQGPEFLIYFQGTGAADDSGLPNDRFFAVRPEGSVSTLKIQRTERGDSAVYLCASSLLSDRGSAGNTIYFGEGSWLTVV.

CDR3 sequence: CASSLGDRYNEQFF. Here the CDR3 DNA reads TGTGCCAGCAGCTTAGGGGACAGGTACAATGAGCAGTTCTTC. This chain joins TRBV7-2 and TRBJ2-1; 8 bases are shared with TRBD1. Germline CDR1 and CDR2: SGHTA and FQGNSA. V was clipped by 1 base and J by 4 bases; unmatched bases: 0. This CDR3 spans 14 amino acids. The variable domain in full, with the rest retrieved from reference TRBV7-2 and TRBJ2-1, is GAGVSQSPSNKVTEKGKDVELRCDPISGHTALYWYRQSLGQGLEFLIYFQGNSAPDKSGLPSDRFSAERTGGSVSTLTIQRTQQEDSAVYLCASSLGDRYNEQFFGPGTRLTVL.

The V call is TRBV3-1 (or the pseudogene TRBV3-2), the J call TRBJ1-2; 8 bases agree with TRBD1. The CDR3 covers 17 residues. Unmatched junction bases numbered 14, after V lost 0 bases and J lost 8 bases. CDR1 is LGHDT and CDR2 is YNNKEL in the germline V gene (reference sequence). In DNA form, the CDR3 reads TGTGCCAGCAGCCAAGATACCTGGACAGGGATTTTAAGCGGCTACACCTTC. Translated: CASSQDTWTGILSGYTF.

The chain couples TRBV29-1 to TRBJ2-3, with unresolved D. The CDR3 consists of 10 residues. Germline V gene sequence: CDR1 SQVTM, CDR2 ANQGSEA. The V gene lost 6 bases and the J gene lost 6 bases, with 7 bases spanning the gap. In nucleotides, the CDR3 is TGCAGCGTATTCCGGGATACGCAGTATTTT. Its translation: CSVFRDTQYF.

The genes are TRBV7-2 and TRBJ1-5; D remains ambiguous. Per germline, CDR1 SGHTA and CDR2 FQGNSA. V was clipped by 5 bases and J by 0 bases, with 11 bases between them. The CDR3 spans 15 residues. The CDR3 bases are TGTGCCAGCAGCACCGGTCCTTATAGCAATCAGCCCCAGCATTTT. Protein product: CASSTGPYSNQPQHF.

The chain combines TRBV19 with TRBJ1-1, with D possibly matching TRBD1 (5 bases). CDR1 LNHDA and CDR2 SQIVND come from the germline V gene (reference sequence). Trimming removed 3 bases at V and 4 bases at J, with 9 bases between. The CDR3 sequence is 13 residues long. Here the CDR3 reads CASSIGAITEAFF. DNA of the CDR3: TGTGCCAGTAGTATTGGGGCCATCACTGAAGCTTTCTTT. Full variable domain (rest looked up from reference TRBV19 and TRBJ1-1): DGGITQSPKYLFRKEGQNVTLSCEQNLNHDAMYWYRQDPGQGLRLIYYSQIVNDFQKGDIAEGYSVSREKKESFPLTVTSAQKNPTAFYLCASSIGAITEAFFGQGTRLTVV.

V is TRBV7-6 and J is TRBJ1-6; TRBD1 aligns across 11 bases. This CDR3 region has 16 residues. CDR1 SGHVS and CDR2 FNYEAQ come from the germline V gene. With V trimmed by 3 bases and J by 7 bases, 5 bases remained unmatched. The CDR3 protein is CASSLGGQGANSPLHF. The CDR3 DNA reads TGTGCCAGCAGCTTGGGTGGACAGGGGGCGAATTCACCCCTCCACTTT.

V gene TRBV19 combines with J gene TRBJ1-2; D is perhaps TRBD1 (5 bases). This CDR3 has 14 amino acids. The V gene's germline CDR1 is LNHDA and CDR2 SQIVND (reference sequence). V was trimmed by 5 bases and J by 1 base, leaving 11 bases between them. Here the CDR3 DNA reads TGTGCCAGTAGTCCTGTGACAGATAACTATGGCTACACCTTC. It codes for CASSPVTDNYGYTF.

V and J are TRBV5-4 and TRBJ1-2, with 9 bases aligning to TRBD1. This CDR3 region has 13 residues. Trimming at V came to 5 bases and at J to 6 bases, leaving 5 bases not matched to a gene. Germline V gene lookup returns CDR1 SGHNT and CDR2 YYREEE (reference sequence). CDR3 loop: CASRVTGGHGYTF. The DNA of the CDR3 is TGTGCCAGCAGAGTTACAGGGGGCCATGGCTACACCTTC. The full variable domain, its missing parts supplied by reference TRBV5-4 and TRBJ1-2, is ETGVTQSPTHLIKTRGQQVTLRCSSQSGHNTVSWYQQALGQGPQFIFQYYREEENGRGNFPPRFSGLQFPNYSSELNVNALELDDSALYLCASRVTGGHGYTFGSGTRLTVV.

CDR3 sequence: CASSLAAGGTGELFF. CDR3 DNA sequence: TGCGCCAGCAGCTTGGCCGCAGGGGGCACCGGGGAGCTGTTTTTT. J is TRBJ2-2 and V is TRBV5-1; 7 bases map to TRBD1. Germline V gives CDR1 SGHRS, CDR2 YFSETQ. V was clipped by 0 bases and J by 4 bases; unmatched bases: 3. This CDR3 is built from 15 residues.

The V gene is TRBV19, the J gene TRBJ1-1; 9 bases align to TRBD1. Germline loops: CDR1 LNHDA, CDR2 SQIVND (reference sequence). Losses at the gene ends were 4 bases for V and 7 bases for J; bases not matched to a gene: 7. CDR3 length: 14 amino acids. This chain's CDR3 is CASSTRTGVGEAFF. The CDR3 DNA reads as TGTGCCAGTAGTACACGGACAGGGGTCGGTGAAGCTTTCTTT.